Presented here are 5 T cell receptor beta chains from one specimen sequenced in a study of blood T cell repertoires in COVID-19. The table came from immunoSEQ multiplex PCR; TCRdb's copy has only in-frame clones and leaves some out. The sample has fewer than 70,000 clones; about 88% are singletons. The sample comprised peripheral blood. These receptors originate from a woman aged 65 to 85 with active COVID-19.

The rearrangement uses TRBV27 and TRBJ1-2; 8 bases line up with TRBD1. The CDR3 has 13 residues. CDR1 is MNHEY, CDR2 SMNVEV, per germline (reference sequence). J was trimmed by 7 bases and V by 5 bases; bases with no gene match: 6. This CDR3 reads CASSPPGTGGYTF. The CDR3 DNA is TGTGCCAGCAGTCCTCCCGGGACAGGTGGCTACACCTTC.

The genes are TRBV18 and TRBJ2-1; 7 bases match TRBD1. CDR3 length: 15 residues. J gave up 3 bases and V 6 bases, and 8 bases lay outside the gene matches. Germline lookup yields CDR1 KGHSH and CDR2 LQKENI. CDR3 sequence reads: CASSPRDSYYNEQFF. Written as DNA, the CDR3 is TGTGCCAGCTCTCCAAGGGACAGCTACTACAATGAGCAGTTCTTC.

V and J are TRBV19 and TRBJ2-1; D perhaps matches TRBD1 (5 bases). Germline V CDR1 and CDR2: LNHDA, SQIVND (reference sequence). The CDR3 sequence is 13 residues long. V shed 5 bases and J shed 3 bases, with 8 bases lying between them. The DNA of the CDR3 is TGTGCCAGTAGTCAGGGATACTACAATGAGCAGTTCTTC. This encodes CASSQGYYNEQFF.

The chain has TRBV6-5 and TRBJ2-2; D gene ambiguous. V was trimmed by 7 bases and J by 6 bases, leaving 12 bases between them. Germline V lookup: CDR1 MNHEY, CDR2 SVGAGI. The CDR3 runs to 13 residues. This chain's CDR3 is CASKARSSGELFF. CDR3 nucleotide sequence: TGTGCCAGCAAAGCTAGAAGTTCCGGGGAGCTGTTTTTT.

The rearrangement links TRBV11-2 to TRBJ1-4, with 7 bases identical to TRBD1. Germline assignment: CDR1 SGHAT and CDR2 FQNNGV. The CDR3 is made up of 14 amino acids. The ends lost 5 bases at V and 6 bases at J; junction bases unmatched: 6. CDR3 bases: TGTGCCAGCAGCCCTGACAGGGCGGATGAAAAACTGTTTTTT. This codes for CASSPDRADEKLFF.